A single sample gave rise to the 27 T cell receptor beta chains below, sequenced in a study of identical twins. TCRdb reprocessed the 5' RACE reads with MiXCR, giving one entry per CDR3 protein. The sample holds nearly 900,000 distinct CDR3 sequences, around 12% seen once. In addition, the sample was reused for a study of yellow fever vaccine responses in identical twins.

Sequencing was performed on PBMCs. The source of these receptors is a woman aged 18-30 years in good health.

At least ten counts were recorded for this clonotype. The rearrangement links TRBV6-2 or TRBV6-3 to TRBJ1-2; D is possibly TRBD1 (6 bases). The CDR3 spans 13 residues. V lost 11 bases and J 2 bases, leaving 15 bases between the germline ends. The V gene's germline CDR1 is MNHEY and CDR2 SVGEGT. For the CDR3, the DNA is TGTGCCTCCTCGGCGGGGACAAACTATGGCTACACCTTC. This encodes CASSAGTNYGYTF.

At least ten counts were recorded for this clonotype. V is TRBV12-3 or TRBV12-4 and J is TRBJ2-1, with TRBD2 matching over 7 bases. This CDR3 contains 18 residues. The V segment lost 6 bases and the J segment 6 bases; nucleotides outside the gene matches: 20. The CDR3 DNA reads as TGTGCCAGCAGGCTGGCTCCCTCTGGGAGGGAGGGTGTCAATGAGCAGTTCTTC. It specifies CASRLAPSGREGVNEQFF.

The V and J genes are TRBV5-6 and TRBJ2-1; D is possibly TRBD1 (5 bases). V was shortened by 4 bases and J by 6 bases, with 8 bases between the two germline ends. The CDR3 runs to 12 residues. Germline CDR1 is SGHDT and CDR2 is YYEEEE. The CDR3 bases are TGTGCCAGCAGCACCGACAGCAATGAGCAGTTCTTC. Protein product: CASSTDSNEQFF.

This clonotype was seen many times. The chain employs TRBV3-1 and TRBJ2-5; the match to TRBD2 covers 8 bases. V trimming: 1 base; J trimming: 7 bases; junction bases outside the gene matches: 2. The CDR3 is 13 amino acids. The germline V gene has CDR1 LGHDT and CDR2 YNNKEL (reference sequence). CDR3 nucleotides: TGTGCCAGCAGCCAAGCGGGACTAGGGACCCAGTACTTC. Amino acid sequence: CASSQAGLGTQYF.

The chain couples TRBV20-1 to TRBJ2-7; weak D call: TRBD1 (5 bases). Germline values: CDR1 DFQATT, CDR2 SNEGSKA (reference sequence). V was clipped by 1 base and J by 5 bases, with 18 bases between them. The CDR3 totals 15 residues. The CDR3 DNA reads TGCAGTGCTAGAGTGGACAAAACCTATCCCCACGAGCAGTACTTC. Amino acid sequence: CSARVDKTYPHEQYF.

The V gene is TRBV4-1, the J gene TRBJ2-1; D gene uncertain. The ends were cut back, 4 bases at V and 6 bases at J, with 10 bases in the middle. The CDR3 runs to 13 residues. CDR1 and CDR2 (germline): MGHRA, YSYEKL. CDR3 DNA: TGCGCCAGCAGCCCCCCGGGTTTCAATGAGCAGTTCTTC. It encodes CASSPPGFNEQFF.

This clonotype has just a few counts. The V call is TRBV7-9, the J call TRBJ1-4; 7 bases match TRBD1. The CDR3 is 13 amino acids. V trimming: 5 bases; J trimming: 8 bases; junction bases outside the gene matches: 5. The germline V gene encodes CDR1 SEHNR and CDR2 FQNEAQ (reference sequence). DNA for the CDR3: TGTGCCAGCAGCATACAGGGGACCGAAAAACTGTTTTTT. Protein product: CASSIQGTEKLFF.

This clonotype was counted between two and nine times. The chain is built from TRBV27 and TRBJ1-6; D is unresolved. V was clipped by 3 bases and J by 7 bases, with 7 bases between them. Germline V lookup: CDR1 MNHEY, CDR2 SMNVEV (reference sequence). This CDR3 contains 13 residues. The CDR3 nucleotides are TGTGCCAGCAGTTTGAGTAGGAATTCACCCCTCCACTTT. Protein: CASSLSRNSPLHF.

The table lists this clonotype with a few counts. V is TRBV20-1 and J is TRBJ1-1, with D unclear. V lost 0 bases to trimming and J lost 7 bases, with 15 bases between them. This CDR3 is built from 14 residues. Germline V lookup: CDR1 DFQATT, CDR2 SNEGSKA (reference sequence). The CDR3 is CSARDTLTGREAFF. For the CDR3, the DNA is TGCAGTGCTAGAGATACCCTTACTGGACGTGAAGCTTTCTTT.

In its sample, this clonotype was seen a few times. CDR3 bases: TGTGCCAGCAGCCAGGTGGGCTCCCGAGGGGAGACCCAGTACTTC. Protein product: CASSQVGSRGETQYF. This sequence joins TRBV9 and TRBJ2-5, with D possibly matching TRBD2 (5 bases). Trimming removed 4 bases at V and 5 bases at J, with 18 bases between. Per germline, CDR1 SGDLS and CDR2 YYNGEE. The CDR3 length is 15 residues. The full variable domain, completed using reference TRBV9 and TRBJ2-5, is DSGVTQTPKHLITATGQRVTLRCSPRSGDLSVYWYQQSLDQGLQFLIQYYNGEERAKGNILERFSAQQFPDLHSELNLSSLELGDSALYFCASSQVGSRGETQYFGPGTRLLVL.

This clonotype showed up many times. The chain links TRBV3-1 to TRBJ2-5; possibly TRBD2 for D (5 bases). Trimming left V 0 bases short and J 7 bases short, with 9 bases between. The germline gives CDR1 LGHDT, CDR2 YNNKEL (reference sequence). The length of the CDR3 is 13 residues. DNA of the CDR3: TGTGCCAGCAGCCAAGACTCACTAGGGACCCAGTACTTC. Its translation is CASSQDSLGTQYF.

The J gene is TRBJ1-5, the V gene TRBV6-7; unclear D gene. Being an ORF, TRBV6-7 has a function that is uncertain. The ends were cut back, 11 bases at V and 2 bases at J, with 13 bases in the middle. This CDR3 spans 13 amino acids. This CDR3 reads CASLGYGNQPQHF. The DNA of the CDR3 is TGTGCCTCCTTGGGGTATGGCAATCAGCCCCAGCATTTT.

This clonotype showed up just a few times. The CDR3 DNA is TGTGCCACCAGCAGGGTAGCGGGAGGGCCTGACAATGAGCAGTTCTTC. Its translation is CATSRVAGGPDNEQFF. This chain connects TRBV15 to TRBJ2-1; TRBD2 aligns across 11 bases. The junction had 6 bases not matched to a gene; V was cut back by 3 bases and J by 5 bases. Germline CDR1 reads LNHNV; CDR2 reads YYDKDF (reference sequence). This CDR3 has 16 amino acids. Full variable domain (outside the CDR3, taken from reference TRBV15 and TRBJ2-1): DAMVIQNPRYQVTQFGKPVTLSCSQTLNHNVMYWYQQKSSQAPKLLFHYYDKDFNNEADTPDNFQSRRPNTSFCFLDIRSPGLGDTAMYLCATSRVAGGPDNEQFFGPGTRLTVL.

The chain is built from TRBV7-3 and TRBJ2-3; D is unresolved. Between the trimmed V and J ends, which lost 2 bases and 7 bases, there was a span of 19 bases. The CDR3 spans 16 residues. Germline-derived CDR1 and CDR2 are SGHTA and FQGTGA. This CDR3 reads CASSLSGPNWGNTQYF. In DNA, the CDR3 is TGTGCCAGCAGCTTATCCGGGCCCAATTGGGGAAATACGCAGTATTTT. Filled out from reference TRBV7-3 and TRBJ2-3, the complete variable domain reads GAGVSQTPSNKVTEKGKYVELRCDPISGHTALYWYRQSLGQGPEFLIYFQGTGAADDSGLPNDRFFAVRPEGSVSTLKIQRTERGDSAVYLCASSLSGPNWGNTQYFGPGTRLTVL.

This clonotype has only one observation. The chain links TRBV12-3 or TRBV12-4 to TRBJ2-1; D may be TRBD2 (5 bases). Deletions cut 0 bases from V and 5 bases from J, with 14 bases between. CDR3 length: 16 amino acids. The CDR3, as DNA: TGTGCCAGCAGTTTAGCGCGCATAACGGGGAACAATGAGCAGTTCTTC. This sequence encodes CASSLARITGNNEQFF.

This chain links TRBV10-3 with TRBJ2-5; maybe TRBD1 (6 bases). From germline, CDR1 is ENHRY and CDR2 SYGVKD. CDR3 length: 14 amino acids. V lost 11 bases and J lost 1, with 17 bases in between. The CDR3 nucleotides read TGTGCCTCTTCGGGCAGGGGTCTCCAAGAGACCCAGTACTTC. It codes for CASSGRGLQETQYF.

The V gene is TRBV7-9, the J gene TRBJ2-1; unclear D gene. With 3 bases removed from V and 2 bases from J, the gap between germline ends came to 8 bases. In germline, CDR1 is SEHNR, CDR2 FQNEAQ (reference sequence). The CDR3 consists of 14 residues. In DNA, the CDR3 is TGTGCCAGCAGCTTGGCCGCAACCTACAATGAGCAGTTCTTC. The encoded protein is CASSLAATYNEQFF.

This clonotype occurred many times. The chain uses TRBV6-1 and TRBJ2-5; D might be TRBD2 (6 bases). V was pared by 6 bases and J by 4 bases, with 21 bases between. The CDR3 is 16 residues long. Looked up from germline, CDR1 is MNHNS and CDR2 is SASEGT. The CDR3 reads CASRAEVLWGGETQYF. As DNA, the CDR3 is TGTGCCAGCAGGGCAGAAGTCTTATGGGGAGGAGAGACCCAGTACTTC.

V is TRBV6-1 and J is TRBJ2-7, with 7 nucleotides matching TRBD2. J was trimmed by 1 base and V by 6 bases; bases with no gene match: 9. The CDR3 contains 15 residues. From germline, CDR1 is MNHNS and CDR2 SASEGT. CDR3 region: CASSTGPGGSYEQYF. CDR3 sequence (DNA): TGTGCCAGCAGCACCGGGCCCGGGGGGTCCTACGAGCAGTACTTC.

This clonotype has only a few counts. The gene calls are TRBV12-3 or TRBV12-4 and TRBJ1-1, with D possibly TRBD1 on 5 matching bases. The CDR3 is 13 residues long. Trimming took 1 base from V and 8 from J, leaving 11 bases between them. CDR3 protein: CASSLDRQAEAFF. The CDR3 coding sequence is TGTGCCAGCAGTTTAGACAGGCAGGCGGAAGCTTTCTTT.

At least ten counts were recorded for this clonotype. CDR3 nucleotides: TGTGCCAGCAGTTTAGGCAGTAGCTCCTACGAGCAGTACTTC. It codes for CASSLGSSSYEQYF. This chain connects TRBV12-3 or TRBV12-4 to TRBJ2-7; D is unresolved. The ends were cut back, 1 base at V and 0 bases at J, with 7 bases in the middle. CDR3 length: 14 amino acids.

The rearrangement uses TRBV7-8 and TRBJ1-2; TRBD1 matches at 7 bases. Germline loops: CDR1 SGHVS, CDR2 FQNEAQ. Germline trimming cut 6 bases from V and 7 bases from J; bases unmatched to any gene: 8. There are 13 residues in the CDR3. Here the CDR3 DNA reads TGTGCCAGCAGTCTACAGGGGTTCCGTGGCTACACCTTC. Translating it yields CASSLQGFRGYTF.

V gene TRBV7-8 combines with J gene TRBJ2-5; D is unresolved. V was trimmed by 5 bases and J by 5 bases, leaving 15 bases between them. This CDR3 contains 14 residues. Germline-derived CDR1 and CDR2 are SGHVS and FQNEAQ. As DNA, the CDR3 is TGTGCCAGCAGCCCCACAGTGTTCCAGGAGACCCAGTACTTC. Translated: CASSPTVFQETQYF.

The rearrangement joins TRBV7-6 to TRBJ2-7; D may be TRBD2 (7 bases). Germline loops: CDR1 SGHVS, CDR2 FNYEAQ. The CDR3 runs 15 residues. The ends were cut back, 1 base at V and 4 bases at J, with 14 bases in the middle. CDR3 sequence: CASSLGAGHLYEQYF. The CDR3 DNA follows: TGTGCCAGCAGCTTAGGAGCGGGACACCTATACGAGCAGTACTTC. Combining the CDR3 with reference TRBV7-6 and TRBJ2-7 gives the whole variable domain GAGVSQSPRYKVTKRGQDVALRCDPISGHVSLYWYRQALGQGPEFLTYFNYEAQQDKSGLPNDRFSAERPEGSISTLTIQRTEQRDSAMYRCASSLGAGHLYEQYFGPGTRLTVT.

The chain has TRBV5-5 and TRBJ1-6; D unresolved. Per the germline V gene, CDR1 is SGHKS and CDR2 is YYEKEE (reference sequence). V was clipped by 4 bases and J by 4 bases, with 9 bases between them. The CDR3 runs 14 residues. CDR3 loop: CASSLSHYNSPLHF. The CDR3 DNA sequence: TGTGCCAGCAGCCTATCACATTATAATTCACCCCTCCACTTT.

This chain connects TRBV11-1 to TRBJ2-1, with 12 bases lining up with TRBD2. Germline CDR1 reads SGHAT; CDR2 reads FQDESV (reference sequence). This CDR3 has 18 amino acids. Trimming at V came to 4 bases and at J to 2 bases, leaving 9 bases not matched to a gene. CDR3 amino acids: CASSSHNGLAGTYNEQFF. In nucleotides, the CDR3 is TGTGCCAGCAGCTCACACAACGGACTAGCGGGAACCTACAATGAGCAGTTCTTC.

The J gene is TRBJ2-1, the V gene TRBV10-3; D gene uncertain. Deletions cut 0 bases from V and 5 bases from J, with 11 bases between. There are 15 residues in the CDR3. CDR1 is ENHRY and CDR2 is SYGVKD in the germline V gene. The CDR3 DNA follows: TGTGCCATCAGTGAGTCAGCGCTTTCGGACAATGAGCAGTTCTTC. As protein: CAISESALSDNEQFF.